These T cell receptor beta chains were read from a single sample in a study of OX40 agonist ivuxolimab in advanced cancers. Some clones are missing from TCRdb's copy, which holds only in-frame ones; the method was immunoSEQ multiplex PCR. The table lists about 78,000 clones, roughly 84% of them singletons. The sequenced sample was CD4+ or CD8+ T cells sorted from blood, obtained in a trial of the OX40 agonist ivuxolimab. These receptors came from an adult with an advanced solid tumor such as melanoma, head and neck, liver or kidney cancer. CDR3s include the opening cysteine and the closing phenylalanine or tryptophan. The order of the fields is J gene, V gene, CDR3 protein.

J: TRBJ1-1
V: TRBV10-3
CDR3: CAISERGQNTEAFF

J: TRBJ2-1
V: TRBV7-9
CDR3: CASSLAGLTDYNEQFF

J: TRBJ2-5
V: TRBV9
CDR3: CASSKVGTETQYF

J: TRBJ2-1
V: TRBV9
CDR3: CASSRGQGTYNEQFF

J: TRBJ2-1
V: TRBV7-2
CDR3: CASSLDGHEQFF

J: TRBJ2-7
V: TRBV11-2
CDR3: CASSFGVRQYF

J: TRBJ1-6
V: TRBV10-3
CDR3: CATESGQGYVPLHF

J: TRBJ1-1
V: TRBV28
CDR3: CASSSGWTEAFF

J: TRBJ2-5
V: TRBV6-5
CDR3: CASSDSPETQYF

J: TRBJ1-1
V: TRBV9
CDR3: CASSVGAGWDTEAFF

J: TRBJ2-1
V: TRBV11-3
CDR3: CASSFKRQSSYNEQFF

J: TRBJ2-4
V: TRBV18
CDR3: CASSHGEIPRGNIQYF

J: TRBJ2-3
V: TRBV14
CDR3: CASSETRLAGRVAAQYF

J: TRBJ2-5
V: TRBV7-7
CDR3: CASSPGLAGAETQYF

J: TRBJ2-3
V: TRBV16
CDR3: CASSRTSEFTDTQYF

J: TRBJ2-5
V: TRBV7-2
CDR3: CASSLANREGETQYF

J: TRBJ2-1
V: TRBV5-4
CDR3: CASSFSGTSDREQFF